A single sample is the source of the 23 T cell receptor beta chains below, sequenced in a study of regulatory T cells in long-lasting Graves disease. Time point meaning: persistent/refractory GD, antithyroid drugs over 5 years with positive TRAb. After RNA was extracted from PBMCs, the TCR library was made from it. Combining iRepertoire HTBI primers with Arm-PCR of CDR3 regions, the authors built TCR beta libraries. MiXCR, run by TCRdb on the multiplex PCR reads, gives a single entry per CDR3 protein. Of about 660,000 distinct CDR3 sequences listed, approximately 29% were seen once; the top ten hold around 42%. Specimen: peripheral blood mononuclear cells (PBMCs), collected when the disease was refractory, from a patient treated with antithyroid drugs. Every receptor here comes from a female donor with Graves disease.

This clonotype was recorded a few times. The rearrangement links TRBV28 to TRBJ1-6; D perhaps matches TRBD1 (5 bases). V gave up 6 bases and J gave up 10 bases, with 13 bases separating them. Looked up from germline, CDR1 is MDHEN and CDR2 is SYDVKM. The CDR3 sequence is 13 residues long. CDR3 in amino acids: CASSQIRVSPLHF. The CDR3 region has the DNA TGTGCCAGCAGCCAAATCAGGGTATCACCCCTCCACTTT.

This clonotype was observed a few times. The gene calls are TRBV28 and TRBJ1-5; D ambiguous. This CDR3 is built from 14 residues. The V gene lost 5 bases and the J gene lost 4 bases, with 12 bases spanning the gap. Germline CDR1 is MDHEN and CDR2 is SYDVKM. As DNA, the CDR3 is TGTGCCAGCAGTCGGGGAGAGGAAAATCAGCCCCAGCATTTT. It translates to CASSRGEENQPQHF. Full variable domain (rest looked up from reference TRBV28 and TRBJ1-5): DVKVTQSSRYLVKRTGEKVFLECVQDMDHENMFWYRQDPGLGLRLIYFSYDVKMKEKGDIPEGYSVSREKKERFSLILESASTNQTSMYLCASSRGEENQPQHFGDGTRLSIL.

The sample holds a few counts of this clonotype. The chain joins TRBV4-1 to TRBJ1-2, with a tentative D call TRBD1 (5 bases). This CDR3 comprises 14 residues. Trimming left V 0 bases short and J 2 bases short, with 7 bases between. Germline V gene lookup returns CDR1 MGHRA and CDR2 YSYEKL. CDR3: CASSQEDRNYGYTF. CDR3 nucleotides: TGCGCCAGCAGCCAAGAAGACAGAAACTATGGCTACACCTTC.

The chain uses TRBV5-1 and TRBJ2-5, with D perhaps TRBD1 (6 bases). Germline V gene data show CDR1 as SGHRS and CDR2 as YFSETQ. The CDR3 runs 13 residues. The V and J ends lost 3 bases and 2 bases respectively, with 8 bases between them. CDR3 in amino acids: CASSWTAQETQYF. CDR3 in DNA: TGCGCCAGCAGCTGGACAGCTCAAGAGACCCAGTACTTC.

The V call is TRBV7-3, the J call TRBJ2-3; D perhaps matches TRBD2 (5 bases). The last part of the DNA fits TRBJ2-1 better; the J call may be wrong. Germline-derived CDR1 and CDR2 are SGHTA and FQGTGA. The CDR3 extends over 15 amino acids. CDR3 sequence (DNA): TGTGCCAGCAGCTTAATGGCCAGCGGATCAGAGGAGCAGTTCTTC. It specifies CASSLMASGSEEQFF.

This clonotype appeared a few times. CDR3 protein: CASSLTGGEEQYF. Written as DNA, the CDR3 is TGCGCCAGCAGCTTGACAGGGGGCGAAGAGCAGTACTTC. The chain couples TRBV5-1 to TRBJ2-7; 9 positions agree with TRBD1. This CDR3 spans 13 amino acids. CDR1 and CDR2 (germline): SGHRS, YFSETQ. J gave up 7 bases and V 1 base, and 3 bases lay outside the gene matches.

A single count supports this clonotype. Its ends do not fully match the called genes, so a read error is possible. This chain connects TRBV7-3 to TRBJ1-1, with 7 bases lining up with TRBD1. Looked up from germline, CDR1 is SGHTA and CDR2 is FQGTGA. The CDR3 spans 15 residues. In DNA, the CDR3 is TGTGCCAGCTCCAAAAAAGGGGGCGCGGACACTGAGGCTTTCTTT. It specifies CASSKKGGADTEAFF.

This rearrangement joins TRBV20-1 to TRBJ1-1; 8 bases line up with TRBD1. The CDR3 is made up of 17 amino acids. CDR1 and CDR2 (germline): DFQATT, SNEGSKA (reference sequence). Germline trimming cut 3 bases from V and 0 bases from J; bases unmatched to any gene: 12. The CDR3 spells CSASSRRGTGVNTEAFF. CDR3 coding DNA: TGCAGTGCTAGTAGTAGAAGGGGGACAGGCGTGAACACTGAAGCTTTCTTT.

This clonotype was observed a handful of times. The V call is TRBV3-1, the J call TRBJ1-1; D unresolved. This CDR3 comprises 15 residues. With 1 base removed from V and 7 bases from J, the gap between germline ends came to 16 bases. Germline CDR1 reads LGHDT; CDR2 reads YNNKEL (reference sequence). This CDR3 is CASSQGRGATDEAFF. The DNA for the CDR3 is TGTGCCAGCAGCCAAGGGCGGGGAGCGACTGATGAAGCTTTCTTT.

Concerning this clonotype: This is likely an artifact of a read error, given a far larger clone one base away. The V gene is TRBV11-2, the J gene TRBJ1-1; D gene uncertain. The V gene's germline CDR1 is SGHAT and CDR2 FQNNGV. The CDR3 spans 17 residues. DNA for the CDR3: TGTGCCAGCAGTTATATGTACGATTTAACTAAGAACACTGAAGCTCTCTTT. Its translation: CASSYMYDLTKNTEALF.

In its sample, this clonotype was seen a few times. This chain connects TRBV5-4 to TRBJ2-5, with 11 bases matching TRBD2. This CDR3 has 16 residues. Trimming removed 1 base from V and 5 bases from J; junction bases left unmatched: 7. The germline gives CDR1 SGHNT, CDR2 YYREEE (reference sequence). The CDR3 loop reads CASSLTLAGVRETQYF. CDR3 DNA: TGTGCCAGCAGCTTGACACTAGCGGGGGTGAGGGAGACCCAGTACTTC.

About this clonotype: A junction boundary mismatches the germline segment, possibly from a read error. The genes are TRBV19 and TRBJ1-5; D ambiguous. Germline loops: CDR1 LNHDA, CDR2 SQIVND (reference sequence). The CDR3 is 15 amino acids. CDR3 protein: CTSSITGNSNQPQHF. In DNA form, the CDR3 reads TGTACCAGTAGTATTACGGGAAATAGCAATCAGCCCCAGCATTTT.

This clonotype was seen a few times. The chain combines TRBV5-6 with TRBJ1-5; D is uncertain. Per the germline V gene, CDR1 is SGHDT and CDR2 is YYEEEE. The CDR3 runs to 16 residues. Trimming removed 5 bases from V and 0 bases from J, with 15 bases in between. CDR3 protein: CASRLFSTGSNQPQHF. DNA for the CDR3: TGTGCCAGCAGACTCTTTTCGACTGGTAGCAATCAGCCCCAGCATTTT.

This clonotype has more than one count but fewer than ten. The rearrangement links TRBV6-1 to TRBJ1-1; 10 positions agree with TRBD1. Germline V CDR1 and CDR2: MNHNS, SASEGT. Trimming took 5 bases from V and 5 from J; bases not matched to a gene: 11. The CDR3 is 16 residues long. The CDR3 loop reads CASSPQTGGQATEAFF. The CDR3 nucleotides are TGTGCCAGCAGTCCTCAGACAGGGGGCCAGGCGACTGAAGCTTTCTTT.

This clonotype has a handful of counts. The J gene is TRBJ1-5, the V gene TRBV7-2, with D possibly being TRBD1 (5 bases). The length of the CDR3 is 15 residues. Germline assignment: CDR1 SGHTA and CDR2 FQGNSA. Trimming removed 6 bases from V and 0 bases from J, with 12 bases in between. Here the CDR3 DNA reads TGTGCCAGCAGATACGACGACAGTAGCAATCAGCCCCAGCATTTT. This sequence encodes CASRYDDSSNQPQHF.

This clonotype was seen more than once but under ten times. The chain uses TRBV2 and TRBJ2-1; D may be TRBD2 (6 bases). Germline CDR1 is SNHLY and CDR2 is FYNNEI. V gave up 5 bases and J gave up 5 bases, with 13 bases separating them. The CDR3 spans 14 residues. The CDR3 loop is CASSPTGVDNEQFF. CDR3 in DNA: TGTGCCAGCAGTCCGACGGGAGTCGACAATGAGCAGTTCTTC.

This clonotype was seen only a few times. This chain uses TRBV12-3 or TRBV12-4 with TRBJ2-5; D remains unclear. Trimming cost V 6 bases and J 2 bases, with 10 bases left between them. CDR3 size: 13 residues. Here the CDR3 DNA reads TGTGCCAGCAGCTTCGAGGCTCAAGAGACCCAGTACTTC. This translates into CASSFEAQETQYF.

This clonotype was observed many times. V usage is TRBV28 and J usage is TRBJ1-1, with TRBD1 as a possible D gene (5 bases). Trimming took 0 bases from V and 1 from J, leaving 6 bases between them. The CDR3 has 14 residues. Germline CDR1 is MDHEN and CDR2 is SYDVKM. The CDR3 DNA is TGTGCCAGCAGTTTATGGGGGGGGAACACTGAAGCTTTCTTT. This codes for CASSLWGGNTEAFF.

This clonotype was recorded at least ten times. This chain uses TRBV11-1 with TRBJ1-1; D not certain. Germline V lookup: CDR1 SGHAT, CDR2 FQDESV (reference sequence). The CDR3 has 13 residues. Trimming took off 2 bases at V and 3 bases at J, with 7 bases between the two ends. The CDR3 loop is CASSLSAYTEAFF. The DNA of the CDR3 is TGTGCCAGCAGCTTAAGTGCTTACACTGAAGCTTTCTTT.

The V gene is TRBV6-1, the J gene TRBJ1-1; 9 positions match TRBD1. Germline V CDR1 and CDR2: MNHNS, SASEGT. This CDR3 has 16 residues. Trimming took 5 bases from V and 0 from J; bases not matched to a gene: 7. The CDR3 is CASSQPGTGLNTEAFF. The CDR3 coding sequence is TGTGCCAGCAGTCAACCCGGGACAGGGTTGAACACTGAAGCTTTCTTT.

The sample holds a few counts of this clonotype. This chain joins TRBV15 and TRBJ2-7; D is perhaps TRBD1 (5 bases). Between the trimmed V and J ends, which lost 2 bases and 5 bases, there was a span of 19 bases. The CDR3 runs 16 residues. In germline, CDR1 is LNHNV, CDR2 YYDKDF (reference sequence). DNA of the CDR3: TGTGCCACCAGCAGAACCTATGGCCAGGGCGAGCACGAGCAGTACTTC. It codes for CATSRTYGQGEHEQYF.

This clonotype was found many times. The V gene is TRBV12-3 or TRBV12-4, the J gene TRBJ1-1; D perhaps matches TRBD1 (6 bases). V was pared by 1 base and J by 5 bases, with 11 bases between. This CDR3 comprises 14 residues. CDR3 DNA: TGTGCCAGCAGTTTAGGGATAGGGGGGACTGAAGCTTTCTTT. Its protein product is CASSLGIGGTEAFF.

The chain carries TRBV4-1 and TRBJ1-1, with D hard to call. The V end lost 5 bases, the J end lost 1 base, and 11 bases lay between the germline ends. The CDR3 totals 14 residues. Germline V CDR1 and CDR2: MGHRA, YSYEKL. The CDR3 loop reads CASSFFDGNTEAFF. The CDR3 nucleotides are TGCGCCAGCAGCTTCTTTGATGGGAACACTGAAGCTTTCTTT.